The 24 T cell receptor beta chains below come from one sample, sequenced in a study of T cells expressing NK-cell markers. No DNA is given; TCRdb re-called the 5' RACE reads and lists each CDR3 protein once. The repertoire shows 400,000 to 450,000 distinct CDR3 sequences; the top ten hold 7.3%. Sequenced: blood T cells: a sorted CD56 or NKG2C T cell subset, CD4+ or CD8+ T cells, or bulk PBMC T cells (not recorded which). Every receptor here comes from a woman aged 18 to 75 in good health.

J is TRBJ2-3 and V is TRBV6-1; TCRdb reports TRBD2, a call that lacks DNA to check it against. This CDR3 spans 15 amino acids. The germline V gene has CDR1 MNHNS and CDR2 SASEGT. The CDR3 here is CASSPLAGDTDTQYF.

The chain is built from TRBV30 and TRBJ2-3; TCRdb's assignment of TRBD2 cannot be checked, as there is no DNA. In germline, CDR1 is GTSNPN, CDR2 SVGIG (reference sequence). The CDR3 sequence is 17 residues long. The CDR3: CAWSGLLAGGLPDTQYF.

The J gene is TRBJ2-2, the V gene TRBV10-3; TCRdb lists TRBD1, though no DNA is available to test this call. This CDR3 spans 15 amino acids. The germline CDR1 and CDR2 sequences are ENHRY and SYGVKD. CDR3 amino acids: CAINDPGQELGELFF.

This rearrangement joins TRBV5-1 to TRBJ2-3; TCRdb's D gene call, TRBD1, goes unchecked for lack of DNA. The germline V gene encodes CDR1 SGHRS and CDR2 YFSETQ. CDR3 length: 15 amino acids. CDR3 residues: CASSLPGTNTDTQYF. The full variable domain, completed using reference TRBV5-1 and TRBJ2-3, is KAGVTQTPRYLIKTRGQQVTLSCSPISGHRSVSWYQQTPGQGLQFLFEYFSETQRNKGNFPGRFSGRQFSNSRSEMNVSTLELGDSALYLCASSLPGTNTDTQYFGPGTRLTVL.

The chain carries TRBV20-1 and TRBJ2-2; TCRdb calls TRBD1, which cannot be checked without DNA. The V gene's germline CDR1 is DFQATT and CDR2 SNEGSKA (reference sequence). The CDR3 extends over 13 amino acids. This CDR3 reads CSARDLRGGELFF.

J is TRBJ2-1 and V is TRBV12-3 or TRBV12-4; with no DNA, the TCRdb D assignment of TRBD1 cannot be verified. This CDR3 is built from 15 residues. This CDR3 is CASTLGQGDFTEQFF.

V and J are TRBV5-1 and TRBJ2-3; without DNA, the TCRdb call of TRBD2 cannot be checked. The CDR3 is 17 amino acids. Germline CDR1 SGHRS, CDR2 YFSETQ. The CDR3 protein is CASSFYSTSGTTDTQYF.

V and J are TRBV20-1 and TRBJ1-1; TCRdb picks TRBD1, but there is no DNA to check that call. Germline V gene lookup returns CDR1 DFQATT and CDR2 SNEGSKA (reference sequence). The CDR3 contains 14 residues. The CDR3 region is CSADPRDKNTEAFF.

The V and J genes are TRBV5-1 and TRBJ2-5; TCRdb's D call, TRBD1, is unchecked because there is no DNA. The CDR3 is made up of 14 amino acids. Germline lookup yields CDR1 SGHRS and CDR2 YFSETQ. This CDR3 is CASSWGTGQETQYF.

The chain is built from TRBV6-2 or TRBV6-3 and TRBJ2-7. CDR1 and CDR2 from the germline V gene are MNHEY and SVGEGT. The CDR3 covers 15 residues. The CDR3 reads CASSIGHGTPYEQYF.

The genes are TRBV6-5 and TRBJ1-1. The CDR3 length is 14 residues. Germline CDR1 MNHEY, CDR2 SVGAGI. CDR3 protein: CASSFLTLNTEAFF.

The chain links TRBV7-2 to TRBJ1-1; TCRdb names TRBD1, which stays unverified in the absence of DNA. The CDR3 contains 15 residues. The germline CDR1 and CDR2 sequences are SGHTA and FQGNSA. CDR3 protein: CASSPGTGGKTEAFF.

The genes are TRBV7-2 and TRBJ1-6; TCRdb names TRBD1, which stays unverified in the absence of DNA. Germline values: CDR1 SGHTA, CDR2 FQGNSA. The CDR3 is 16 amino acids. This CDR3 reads CASSQQATKGNSPLHF.

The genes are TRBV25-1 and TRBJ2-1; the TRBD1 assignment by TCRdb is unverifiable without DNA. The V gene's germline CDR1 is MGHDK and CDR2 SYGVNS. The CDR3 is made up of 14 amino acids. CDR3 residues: CASSEWDRESEQFF.

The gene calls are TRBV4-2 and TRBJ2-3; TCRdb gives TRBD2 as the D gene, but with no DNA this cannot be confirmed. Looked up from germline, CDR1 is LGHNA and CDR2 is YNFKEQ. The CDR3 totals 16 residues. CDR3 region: CASSQFSGVRTDTQYF.

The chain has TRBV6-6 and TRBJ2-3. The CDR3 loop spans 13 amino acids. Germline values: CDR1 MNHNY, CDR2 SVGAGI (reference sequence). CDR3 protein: CASSPVGEDTQYF.

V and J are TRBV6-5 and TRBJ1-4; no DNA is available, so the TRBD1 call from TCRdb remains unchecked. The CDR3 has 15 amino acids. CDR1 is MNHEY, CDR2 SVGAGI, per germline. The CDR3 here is CASSHSPPGNEKLFF.

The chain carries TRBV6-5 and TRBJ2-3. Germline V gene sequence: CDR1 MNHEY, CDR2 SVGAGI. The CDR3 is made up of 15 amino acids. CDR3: CASSSMTPSTDTQYF.

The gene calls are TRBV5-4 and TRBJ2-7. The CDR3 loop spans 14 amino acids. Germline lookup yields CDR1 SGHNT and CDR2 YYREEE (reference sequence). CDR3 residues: CASNMDGVGYEQYF.

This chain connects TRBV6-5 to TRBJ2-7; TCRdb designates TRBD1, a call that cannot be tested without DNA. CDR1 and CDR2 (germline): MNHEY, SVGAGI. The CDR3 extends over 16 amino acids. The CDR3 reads CASSYSKGWTDYEQYF.

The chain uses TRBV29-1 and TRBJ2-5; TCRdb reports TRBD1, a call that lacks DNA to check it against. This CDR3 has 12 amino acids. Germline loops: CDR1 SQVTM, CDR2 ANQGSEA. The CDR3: CSGRGAQETQYF.

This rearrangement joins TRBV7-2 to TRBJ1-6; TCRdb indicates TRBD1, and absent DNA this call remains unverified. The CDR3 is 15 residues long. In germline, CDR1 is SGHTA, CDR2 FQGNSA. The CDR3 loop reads CASSGAVSYNSPLHF.

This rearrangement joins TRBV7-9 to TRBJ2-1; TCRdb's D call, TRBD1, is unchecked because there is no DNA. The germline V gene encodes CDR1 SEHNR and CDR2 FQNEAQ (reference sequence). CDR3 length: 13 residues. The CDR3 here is CASSLAGGNEQFF.

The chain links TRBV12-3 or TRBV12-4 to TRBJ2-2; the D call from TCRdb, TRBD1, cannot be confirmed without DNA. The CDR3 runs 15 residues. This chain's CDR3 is CASSPGQGLPGELFF.